This TCR beta chain was found in a study of cytomegalovirus exposure and HLA in healthy donors. The CDR3 covers 15 residues. From germline, CDR1 is SGDLS and CDR2 YYNGEE. Trimming cost V 1 base and J 2 bases, with 11 bases left between them. TCRdb's table, derived via immunoSEQ multiplex PCR, lists solely in-frame clones and lacks some. The table records 90,000 or so clones, about 85% of them present only once. The sequenced sample consisted of PBMCs. This clonotype was sampled from a man younger than 35 in good health and CMV-seropositive. This sequence joins TRBV9 and TRBJ2-3; TRBD2 might be the D (6 bases). CDR3 loop: CASSVRSGYTDTQYF. The CDR3 nucleotides are TGTGCCAGCAGCGTACGCAGCGGGTACACAGATACGCAGTATTTT.